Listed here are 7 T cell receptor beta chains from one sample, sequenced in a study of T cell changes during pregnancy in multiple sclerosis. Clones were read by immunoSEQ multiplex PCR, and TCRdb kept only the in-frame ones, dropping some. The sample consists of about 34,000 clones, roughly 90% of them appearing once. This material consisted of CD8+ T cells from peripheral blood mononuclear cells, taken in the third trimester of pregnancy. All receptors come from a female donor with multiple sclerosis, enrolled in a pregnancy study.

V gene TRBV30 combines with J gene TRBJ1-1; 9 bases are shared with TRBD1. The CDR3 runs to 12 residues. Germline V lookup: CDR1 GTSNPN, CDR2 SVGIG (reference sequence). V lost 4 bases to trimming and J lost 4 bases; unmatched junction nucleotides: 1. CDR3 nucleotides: TGTGCCTGGAACAGGGGGCTCACTGAAGCTTTCTTT. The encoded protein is CAWNRGLTEAFF.

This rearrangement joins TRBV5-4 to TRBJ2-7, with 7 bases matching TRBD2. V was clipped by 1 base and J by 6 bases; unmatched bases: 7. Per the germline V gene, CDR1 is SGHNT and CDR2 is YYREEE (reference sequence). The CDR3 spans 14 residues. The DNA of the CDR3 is TGTGCCAGCAGCTTGCCTCGGGGGGTCGGCGAGCAGTACTTC. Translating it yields CASSLPRGVGEQYF.

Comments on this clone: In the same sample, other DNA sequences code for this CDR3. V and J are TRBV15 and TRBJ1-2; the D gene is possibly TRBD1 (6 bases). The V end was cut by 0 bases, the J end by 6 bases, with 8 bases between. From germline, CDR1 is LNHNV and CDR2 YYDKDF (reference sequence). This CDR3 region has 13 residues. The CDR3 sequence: CATSREEGDGYTF. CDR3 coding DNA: TGTGCCACCAGCAGAGAAGAGGGGGATGGCTACACCTTC.

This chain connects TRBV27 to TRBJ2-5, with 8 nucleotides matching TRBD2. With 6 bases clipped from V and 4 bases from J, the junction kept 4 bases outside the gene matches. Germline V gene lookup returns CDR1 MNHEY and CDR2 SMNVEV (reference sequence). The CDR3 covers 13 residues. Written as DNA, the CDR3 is TGTGCCAGCAGGTCGGGGGGGTCAGAGACCCAGTACTTC. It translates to CASRSGGSETQYF.

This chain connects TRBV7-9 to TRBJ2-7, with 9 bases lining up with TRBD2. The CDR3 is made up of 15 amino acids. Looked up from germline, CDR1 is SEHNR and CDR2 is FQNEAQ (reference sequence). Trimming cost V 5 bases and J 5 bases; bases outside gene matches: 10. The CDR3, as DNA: TGTGCCAGCAGCCCAAGGGTAGCGGGGGTCCACGAGCAGTACTTC. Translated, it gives CASSPRVAGVHEQYF.

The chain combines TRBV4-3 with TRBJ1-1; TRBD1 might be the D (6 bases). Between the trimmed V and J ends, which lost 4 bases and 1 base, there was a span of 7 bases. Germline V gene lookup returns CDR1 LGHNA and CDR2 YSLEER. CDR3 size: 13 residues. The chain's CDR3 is CASSLGQNTEAFF. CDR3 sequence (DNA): TGCGCCAGCAGCCTGGGACAGAACACTGAAGCTTTCTTT.

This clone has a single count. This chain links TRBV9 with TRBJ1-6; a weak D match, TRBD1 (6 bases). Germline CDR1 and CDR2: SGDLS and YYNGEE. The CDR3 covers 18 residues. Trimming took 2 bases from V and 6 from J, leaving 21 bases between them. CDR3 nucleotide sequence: TGTGCCAGCAGCGTGTCAAACTCTCCCGGGACACCTAATTCACCCCTCCACTTT. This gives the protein CASSVSNSPGTPNSPLHF.